This T cell receptor beta chain was identified during a study of CD8 T cells in Susac syndrome. Study observations and caveats: It was acknowledged in the study that its TCR sequencing and HLA analysis involved a relatively small number of individuals.

The RNA input was about 0.5 to 1 ug, and it was reverse transcribed with random hexamers. The TCR beta CDR3 was amplified by immunoSEQ multiplex PCR across 54 Vbeta, 13 Jbeta. In TCRdb, the immunoSEQ multiplex PCR reads were re-called with MiXCR into one record per CDR3 protein. Of approximately 180,000 distinct CDR3 sequences in the sample, under 95% were seen once. CD8+ and CD4+ T cells circulating in blood were sequenced for TCR beta. Bulk CD8+ and CD4+ cells came from magnetic negative isolation; CD8+ TEMRA by FACS. As concerns this clonotype: Its specificity is not known.

Germline values: CDR1 SEHNR, CDR2 FQNEAQ (reference sequence). This CDR3 contains 15 residues. J gave up 7 bases and V 0 bases, and 6 bases lay outside the gene matches. The specimen sequenced was CD4+ T cells from PBMCs. This TCR came from a human donor with multiple sclerosis. J is TRBJ1-2 and V is TRBV7-9, with 9 bases fitting TRBD1. This CDR3 is CASSLASGQGSGYTF. The CDR3 region has the DNA TGTGCCAGCAGCTTAGCGTCGGGACAGGGAAGTGGCTACACCTTC.